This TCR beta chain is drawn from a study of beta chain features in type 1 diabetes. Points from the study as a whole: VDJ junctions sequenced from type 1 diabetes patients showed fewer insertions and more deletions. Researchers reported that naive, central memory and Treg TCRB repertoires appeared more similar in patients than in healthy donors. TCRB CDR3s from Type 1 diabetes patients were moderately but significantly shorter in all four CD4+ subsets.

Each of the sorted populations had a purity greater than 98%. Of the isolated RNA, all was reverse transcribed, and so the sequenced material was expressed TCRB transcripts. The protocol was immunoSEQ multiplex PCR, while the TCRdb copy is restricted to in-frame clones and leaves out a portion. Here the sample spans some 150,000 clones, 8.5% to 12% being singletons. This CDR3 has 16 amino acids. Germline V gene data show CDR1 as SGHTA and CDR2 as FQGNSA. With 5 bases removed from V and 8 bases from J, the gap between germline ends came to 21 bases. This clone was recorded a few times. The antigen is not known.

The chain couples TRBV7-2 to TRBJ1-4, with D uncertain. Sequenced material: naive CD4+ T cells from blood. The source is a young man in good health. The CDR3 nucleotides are TGTGCCAGCAGCCCTGGTGGCAGCCAAATGAGGGAAAAACTGTTTTTT. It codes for CASSPGGSQMREKLFF.